The 23 T cell receptor beta chains listed next were all sequenced from one sample in a study of cytomegalovirus exposure and HLA in healthy donors. 60 Vbeta and 13 Jbeta primers were used in PCR. The data were produced by immunoSEQ multiplex PCR, yet TCRdb's version contains in-frame clones alone and is incomplete. Counted here are 95,000 to 150,000 clones, about 8.6% occurring once; the ten biggest clones make up around 6.1%. Sequencing used PBMCs. The receptors were gathered from a woman aged 40 to 50 in good health and CMV-seropositive.

This clone showed up just a few times. The genes are TRBV5-4 and TRBJ2-3; 9 bases map to TRBD1. The germline V gene encodes CDR1 SGHNT and CDR2 YYREEE (reference sequence). The V gene end was trimmed by 3 bases and the J gene end by 5 bases; junction bases not matched to a gene: 7. The CDR3 loop spans 15 amino acids. CDR3 nucleotides: TGTGCCAGCAGCTACCGGGACAGGGATTTAGATACGCAGTATTTT. Residues: CASSYRDRDLDTQYF.

This clone was detected a few times. The gene calls are TRBV7-3 and TRBJ1-3, with D possibly matching TRBD1 (6 bases). V lost 2 bases and J lost 2, with 16 bases in between. The CDR3 runs 17 residues. Germline CDR1 and CDR2: SGHTA and FQGTGA. The CDR3 is CASSLGPGTTPGNTIYF. CDR3 in DNA: TGTGCCAGCAGCTTAGGGCCAGGGACAACTCCTGGAAACACCATATATTTT.

The CDR3: CASSRGGAALASAGGTDTQYF. CDR3 DNA: TGTGCCAGCAGCCGGGGGGGAGCAGCCCTTGCTAGCGCCGGAGGAACAGATACGCAGTATTTT. The chain carries TRBV4-2 and TRBJ2-3; 7 bases agree with TRBD2. The V segment lost 4 bases and the J segment 3 bases; nucleotides outside the gene matches: 25. The CDR3 is made up of 21 amino acids. Germline V gene sequence: CDR1 LGHNA, CDR2 YNFKEQ.

This clone was seen a handful of times. Other DNA sequences in the same sample also yield this CDR3. The rearrangement joins TRBV27 to TRBJ1-1; D call uncertain. V dropped 2 bases and J dropped 1 base, with 8 bases sitting between them. Germline CDR1 MNHEY, CDR2 SMNVEV (reference sequence). This CDR3 has 14 residues. The CDR3 reads CASSLRGGNTEAFF. In nucleotides, the CDR3 is TGTGCCAGCAGTTTACGAGGCGGGAACACTGAAGCTTTCTTT.

The chain uses TRBV6-6 and TRBJ1-5; TRBD1 is a possible D gene (5 bases). Trimming shortened V by 0 bases and J by 3 bases, and 12 bases separated the two germline ends. The germline gives CDR1 MNHNY, CDR2 SVGAGI (reference sequence). CDR3 size: 16 residues. The CDR3 here is CASSYSIGVDNQPQHF. CDR3 bases: TGTGCCAGCAGTTACTCGATAGGGGTTGACAATCAGCCCCAGCATTTT.

The table lists this clone with a few counts. V is TRBV5-1 and J is TRBJ2-3, with TRBD2 identical over 8 bases. Unmatched junction bases numbered 9, after V lost 4 bases and J lost 2 bases. The CDR3 contains 16 residues. Germline V gene data show CDR1 as SGHRS and CDR2 as YFSETQ. CDR3 region: CASSPSGTSLTDTQYF. For the CDR3, the DNA is TGCGCCAGCAGCCCCAGTGGGACTAGTCTCACAGATACGCAGTATTTT.

The chain recombines TRBV6-5 with TRBJ1-2; D is possibly TRBD1 (5 bases). This CDR3 comprises 13 residues. The germline gives CDR1 MNHEY, CDR2 SVGAGI. The V and J ends lost 10 bases and 4 bases respectively, with 16 bases between them. The CDR3 DNA reads as TGTGCCATTGCGCGGCAGGGCGTCTATGGCTACACCTTC. Amino acid sequence: CAIARQGVYGYTF.

The rearrangement uses TRBV7-3 and TRBJ2-3, with 12 positions matching TRBD2. Germline V gene sequence: CDR1 SGHTA, CDR2 FQGTGA. The CDR3 loop spans 14 amino acids. J was trimmed by 6 bases and V by 5 bases; bases with no gene match: 3. The CDR3 DNA is TGTGCCAGCAGCCCGGGACTAGCGGGTGATACGCAGTATTTT. Residues: CASSPGLAGDTQYF.

There are a few counts of this clone. The chain is built from TRBV6-5 and TRBJ1-5, with 9 bases fitting TRBD1. The germline V gene encodes CDR1 MNHEY and CDR2 SVGAGI. This CDR3 has 15 residues. The V gene end was trimmed by 2 bases and the J gene end by 6 bases; junction bases not matched to a gene: 5. For the CDR3, the DNA is TGTGCCAGCAGTTACAGGACAGGGGCCGGTCAGCCCCAGCATTTT. It encodes CASSYRTGAGQPQHF.

This clone appeared a few times. V and J are TRBV30 and TRBJ1-1; 9 bases are shared with TRBD1. The CDR3 covers 14 residues. Germline V CDR1 and CDR2: GTSNPN, SVGIG (reference sequence). With 4 bases clipped from V and 1 base from J, the junction kept 4 bases outside the gene matches. The CDR3: CAWIGTGPNTEAFF. CDR3 bases: TGTGCCTGGATAGGGACAGGGCCGAACACTGAAGCTTTCTTT. Full variable domain (rest looked up from reference TRBV30 and TRBJ1-1): SQTIHQWPATLVQPVGSPLSLECTVEGTSNPNLYWYRQAAGRGLQLLFYSVGIGQISSEVPQNLSASRPQDRQFILSSKKLLLSDSGFYLCAWIGTGPNTEAFFGQGTRLTVV.

The table lists this clone with a few counts. This chain links TRBV25-1 with TRBJ1-2; TRBD1 might be the D (6 bases). Trimming left V 4 bases short and J 7 bases short, with 22 bases between. The CDR3 length is 16 residues. CDR1 is MGHDK and CDR2 is SYGVNS in the germline V gene. In DNA form, the CDR3 reads TGTGCCAGCAGTGCAAACCCGGGACCTACCAGGGGTGGCTACACCTTC. Translation gives CASSANPGPTRGGYTF.

This chain links TRBV27 with TRBJ1-2; D remains ambiguous. CDR1 is MNHEY and CDR2 is SMNVEV in the germline V gene (reference sequence). The CDR3 sequence is 14 residues long. V was trimmed by 7 bases and J by 7 bases, leaving 19 bases between them. The CDR3 nucleotides are TGTGCCAGCAATCGACGAGACACGGTGGGTGGCTACACCTTC. This encodes CASNRRDTVGGYTF.

This clone was observed a few times. The genes are TRBV5-1 and TRBJ1-2, with D possibly being TRBD1 (6 bases). V shed 2 bases and J shed 8 bases, with 10 bases lying between them. This CDR3 comprises 12 residues. Germline lookup yields CDR1 SGHRS and CDR2 YFSETQ. CDR3 DNA sequence: TGCGCCAGCAGCTTAGAGGGGGAAGGCTACACCTTC. The encoded protein is CASSLEGEGYTF.

The chain couples TRBV5-1 to TRBJ1-4; D unclear. V dropped 0 bases and J dropped 12 bases, with 18 bases sitting between them. Germline values: CDR1 SGHRS, CDR2 YFSETQ. The CDR3 loop spans 15 amino acids. The CDR3 here is CASSLAVRPGGQLFF. In DNA form, the CDR3 reads TGCGCCAGCAGCTTGGCCGTCAGGCCCGGCGGGCAACTGTTTTTT.

The chain joins TRBV19 to TRBJ1-3; tentatively, D is TRBD1 (5 bases). V gave up 7 bases and J gave up 3 bases, with 13 bases separating them. Per germline, CDR1 LNHDA and CDR2 SQIVND (reference sequence). The CDR3 covers 14 residues. Here the CDR3 reads CASNIRGYGNTIYF. CDR3 sequence (DNA): TGTGCCAGTAACATCCGGGGGTATGGAAACACCATATATTTT.

V gene TRBV6-5 combines with J gene TRBJ2-1; 10 bases line up with TRBD1. Germline CDR1 MNHEY, CDR2 SVGAGI. With V trimmed by 10 bases and J by 3 bases, 3 bases remained unmatched. The CDR3 length is 13 residues. The CDR3 loop reads CATWTGGYNEQFF. CDR3 bases: TGTGCCACCTGGACAGGGGGCTACAATGAGCAGTTCTTC.

J is TRBJ1-1 and V is TRBV5-6; D is ambiguous. V was clipped by 0 bases and J by 2 bases, with 8 bases between them. Looked up from germline, CDR1 is SGHDT and CDR2 is YYEEEE. This CDR3 is built from 14 residues. CDR3 coding DNA: TGTGCCAGCAGCTTGGGACACCCTAACACTGAAGCTTTCTTT. Amino acids: CASSLGHPNTEAFF.

The V call is TRBV5-1, the J call TRBJ1-2; D unresolved. The V end lost 3 bases, the J end lost 1 base, and 16 bases lay between the germline ends. The CDR3 length is 16 residues. Germline V gene sequence: CDR1 SGHRS, CDR2 YFSETQ. The CDR3 coding sequence is TGCGCCAGCAGCTCCAGTAGCGACCCCATTAACTATGGCTACACCTTC. Residues: CASSSSSDPINYGYTF.

The J gene is TRBJ2-2, the V gene TRBV19; 7 bases are a match to TRBD1. The CDR3 runs to 14 residues. V was clipped by 8 bases and J by 7 bases; unmatched bases: 10. CDR1 is LNHDA, CDR2 SQIVND, per germline (reference sequence). The CDR3 bases are TGTGCCAGTGCATTTACAGGGGCGGGCGGGGAGCTGTTTTTT. As protein: CASAFTGAGGELFF.

This clone was seen only a few times. CDR3 DNA: TGTGCGATCAGGGAGACCCAGTACTTC. Translated: CAIRETQYF. V is TRBV7-9 and J is TRBJ2-5, with no clear D. This CDR3 has 9 residues. Germline V CDR1 and CDR2: SEHNR, FQNEAQ (reference sequence).

This clone was detected only a few times. The chain carries TRBV4-2 and TRBJ1-1; D unresolved. V was pared by 5 bases and J by 3 bases, with 16 bases between. The CDR3 length is 15 residues. Germline CDR1 reads LGHNA; CDR2 reads YNFKEQ. CDR3: CASSLSMGVDTEAFF. The CDR3 bases are TGTGCCAGCAGCTTATCCATGGGAGTTGACACTGAAGCTTTCTTT.

CDR3 coding DNA: TGTGCCAGCAGCGGAGTACCTAATGAAAAACTGTTTTTT. Residues: CASSGVPNEKLFF. The rearrangement links TRBV6-1 to TRBJ1-4; D not certain. Germline lookup yields CDR1 MNHNS and CDR2 SASEGT. CDR3 size: 13 residues. The V end was cut by 6 bases, the J end by 3 bases, with 8 bases between.

This clone showed up just a few times. V is TRBV5-1 and J is TRBJ2-7; 8 bases agree with TRBD1. CDR1 and CDR2 from the germline V gene are SGHRS and YFSETQ. The CDR3 contains 12 residues. Trimming removed 2 bases from V and 7 bases from J; junction bases left unmatched: 2. As DNA, the CDR3 is TGCGCCAGCAGCTTTACAGGGGGAGAGCAGTACTTC. Its protein is CASSFTGGEQYF.